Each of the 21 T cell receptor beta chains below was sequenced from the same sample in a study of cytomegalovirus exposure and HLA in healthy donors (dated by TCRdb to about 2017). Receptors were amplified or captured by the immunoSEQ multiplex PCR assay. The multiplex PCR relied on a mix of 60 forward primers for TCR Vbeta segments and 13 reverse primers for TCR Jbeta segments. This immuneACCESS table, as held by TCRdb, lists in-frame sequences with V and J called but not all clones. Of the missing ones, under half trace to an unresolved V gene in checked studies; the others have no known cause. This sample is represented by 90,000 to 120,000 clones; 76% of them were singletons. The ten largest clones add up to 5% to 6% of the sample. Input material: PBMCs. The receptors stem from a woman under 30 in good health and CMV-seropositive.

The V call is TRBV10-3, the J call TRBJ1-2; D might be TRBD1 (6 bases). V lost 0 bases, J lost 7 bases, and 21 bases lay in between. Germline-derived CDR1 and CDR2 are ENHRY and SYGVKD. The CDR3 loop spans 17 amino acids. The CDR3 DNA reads TGTGCCATCAGTGAGTCCGATATACCTCAGGGGAGGGCTGGCTACACCTTC. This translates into CAISESDIPQGRAGYTF.

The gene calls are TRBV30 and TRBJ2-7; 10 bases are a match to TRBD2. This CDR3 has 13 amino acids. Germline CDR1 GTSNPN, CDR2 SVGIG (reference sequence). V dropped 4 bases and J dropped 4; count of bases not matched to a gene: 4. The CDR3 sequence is CAWISSGRYEQYF. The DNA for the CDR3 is TGTGCCTGGATTTCTAGCGGGAGATACGAGCAGTACTTC.

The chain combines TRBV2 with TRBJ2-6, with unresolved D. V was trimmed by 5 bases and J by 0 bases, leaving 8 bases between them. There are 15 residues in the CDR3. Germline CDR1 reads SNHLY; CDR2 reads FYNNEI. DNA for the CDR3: TGTGCCAGCAGTATTTACAGCTCTGGGGCCAACGTCCTGACTTTC. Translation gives CASSIYSSGANVLTF.

CDR3 bases: TGTGCCAGCAGCTTAGCGACAGGCTACGAGCAGTACTTC. This sequence encodes CASSLATGYEQYF. The chain employs TRBV7-9 and TRBJ2-7, with a possible D match to TRBD1 (6 bases). V lost 0 bases to trimming and J lost 3 bases, with 6 bases between them. CDR1 SEHNR and CDR2 FQNEAQ come from the germline V gene (reference sequence). The CDR3 runs to 13 residues.

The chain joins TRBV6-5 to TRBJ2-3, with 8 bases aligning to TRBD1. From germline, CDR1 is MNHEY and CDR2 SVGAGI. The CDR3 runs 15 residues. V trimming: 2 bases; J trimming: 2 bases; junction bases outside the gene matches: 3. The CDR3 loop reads CASSYLDRATDTQYF. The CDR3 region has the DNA TGTGCCAGCAGTTACCTGGACAGGGCCACAGATACGCAGTATTTT.

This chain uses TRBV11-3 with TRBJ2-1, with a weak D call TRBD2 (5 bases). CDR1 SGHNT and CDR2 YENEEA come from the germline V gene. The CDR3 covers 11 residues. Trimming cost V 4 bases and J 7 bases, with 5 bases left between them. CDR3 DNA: TGTGCCAGCAGCTCGGGGAATGAGCAGTTCTTC. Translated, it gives CASSSGNEQFF.

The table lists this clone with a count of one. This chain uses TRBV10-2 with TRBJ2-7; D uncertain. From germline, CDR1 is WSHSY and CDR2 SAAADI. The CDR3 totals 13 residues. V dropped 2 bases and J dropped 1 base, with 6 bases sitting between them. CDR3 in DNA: TGCGCCAGCAGTGAGCTAGAATCCTACGAGCAGTACTTC. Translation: CASSELESYEQYF.

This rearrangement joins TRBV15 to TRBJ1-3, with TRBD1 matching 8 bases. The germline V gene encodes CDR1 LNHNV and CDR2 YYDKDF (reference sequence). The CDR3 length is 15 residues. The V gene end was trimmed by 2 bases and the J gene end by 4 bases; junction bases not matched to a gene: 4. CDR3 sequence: CATSRPRDRGNTIYF. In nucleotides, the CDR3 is TGTGCCACCAGCAGACCCCGGGACAGGGGAAACACCATATATTTT.

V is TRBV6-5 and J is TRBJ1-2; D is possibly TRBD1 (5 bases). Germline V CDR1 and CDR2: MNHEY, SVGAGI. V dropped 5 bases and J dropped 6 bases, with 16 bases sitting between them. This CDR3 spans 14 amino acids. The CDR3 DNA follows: TGTGCCAGCAGTCCCCTTCTGGGGGGGGATGGCTACACCTTC. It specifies CASSPLLGGDGYTF.

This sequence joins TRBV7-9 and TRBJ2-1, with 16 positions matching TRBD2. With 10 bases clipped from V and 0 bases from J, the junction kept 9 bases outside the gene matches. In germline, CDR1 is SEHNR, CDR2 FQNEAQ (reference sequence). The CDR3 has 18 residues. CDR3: CATRAGTSGRGSYNEQFF. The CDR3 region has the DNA TGTGCCACCCGAGCAGGGACTAGCGGGAGGGGCTCCTACAATGAGCAGTTCTTC.

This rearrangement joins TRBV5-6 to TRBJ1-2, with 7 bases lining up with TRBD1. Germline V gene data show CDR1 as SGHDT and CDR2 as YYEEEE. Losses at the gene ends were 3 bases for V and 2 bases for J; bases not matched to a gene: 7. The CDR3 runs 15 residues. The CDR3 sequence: CASSWGDSLNYGYTF. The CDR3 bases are TGTGCCAGCAGCTGGGGGGACAGCCTAAACTATGGCTACACCTTC.

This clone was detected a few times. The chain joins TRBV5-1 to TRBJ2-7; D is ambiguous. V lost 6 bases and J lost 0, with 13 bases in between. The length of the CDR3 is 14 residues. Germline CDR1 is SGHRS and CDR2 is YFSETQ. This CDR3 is CASKKAPSSYEQYF. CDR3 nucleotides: TGCGCCAGCAAGAAAGCGCCTAGCTCCTACGAGCAGTACTTC.

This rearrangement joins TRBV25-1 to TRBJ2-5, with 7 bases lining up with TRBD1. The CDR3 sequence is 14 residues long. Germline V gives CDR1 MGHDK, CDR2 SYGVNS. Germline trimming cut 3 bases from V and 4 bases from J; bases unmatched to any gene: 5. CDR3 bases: TGTGCCAGCAGTGACTTTAGACAGGGAGAGACCCAGTACTTC. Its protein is CASSDFRQGETQYF.

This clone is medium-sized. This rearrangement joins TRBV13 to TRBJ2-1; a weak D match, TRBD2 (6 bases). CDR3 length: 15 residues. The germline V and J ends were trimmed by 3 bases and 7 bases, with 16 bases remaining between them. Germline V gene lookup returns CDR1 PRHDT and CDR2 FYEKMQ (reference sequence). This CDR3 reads CASSLGSWRGNEQFF. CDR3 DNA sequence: TGTGCCAGCAGCTTGGGGAGCTGGCGGGGAAATGAGCAGTTCTTC.

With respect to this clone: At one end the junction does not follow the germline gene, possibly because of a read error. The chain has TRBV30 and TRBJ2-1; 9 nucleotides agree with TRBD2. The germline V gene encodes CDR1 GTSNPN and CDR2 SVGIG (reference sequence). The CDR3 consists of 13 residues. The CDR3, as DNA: TGTGCCGGGAGTAGCGGGGGAAAGGATGAGCAGTTCTTC. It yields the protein CAGSSGGKDEQFF.

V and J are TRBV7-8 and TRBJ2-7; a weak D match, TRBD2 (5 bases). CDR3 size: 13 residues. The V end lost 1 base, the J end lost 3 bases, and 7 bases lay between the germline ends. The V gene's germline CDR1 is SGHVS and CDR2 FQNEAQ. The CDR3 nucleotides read TGTGCCAGCAGCTTAGAGGACTTCTACGAGCAGTACTTC. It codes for CASSLEDFYEQYF.

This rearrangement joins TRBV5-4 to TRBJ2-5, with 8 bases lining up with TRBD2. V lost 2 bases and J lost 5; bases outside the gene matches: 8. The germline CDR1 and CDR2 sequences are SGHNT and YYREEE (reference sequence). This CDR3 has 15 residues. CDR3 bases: TGTGCCAGCAGCTTCGGGGGGGGTTCCTTGGAGACCCAGTACTTC. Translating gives CASSFGGGSLETQYF.

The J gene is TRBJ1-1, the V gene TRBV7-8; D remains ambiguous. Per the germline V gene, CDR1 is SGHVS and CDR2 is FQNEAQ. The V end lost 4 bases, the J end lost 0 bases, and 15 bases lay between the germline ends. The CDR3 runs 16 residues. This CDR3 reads CASSSHGGEMNTEAFF. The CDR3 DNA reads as TGTGCCAGCAGCTCACATGGCGGGGAGATGAACACTGAAGCTTTCTTT.

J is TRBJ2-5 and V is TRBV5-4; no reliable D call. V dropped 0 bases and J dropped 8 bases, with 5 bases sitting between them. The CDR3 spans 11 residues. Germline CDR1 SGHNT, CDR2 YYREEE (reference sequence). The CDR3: CASSLDGTQYF. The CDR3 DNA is TGTGCCAGCAGCTTGGATGGCACCCAGTACTTC.

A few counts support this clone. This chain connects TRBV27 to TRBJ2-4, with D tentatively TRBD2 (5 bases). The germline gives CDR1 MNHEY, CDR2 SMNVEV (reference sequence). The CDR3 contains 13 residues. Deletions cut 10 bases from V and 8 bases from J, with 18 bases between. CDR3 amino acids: CATFSVRLDIQYF. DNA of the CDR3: TGTGCCACCTTTAGCGTCCGGTTGGACATTCAGTACTTC.

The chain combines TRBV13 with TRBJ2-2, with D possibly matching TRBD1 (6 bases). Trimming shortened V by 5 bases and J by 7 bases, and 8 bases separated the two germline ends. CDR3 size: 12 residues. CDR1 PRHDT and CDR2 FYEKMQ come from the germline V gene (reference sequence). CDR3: CASSEDSGELFF. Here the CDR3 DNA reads TGTGCCAGCAGCGAGGACAGCGGGGAGCTGTTTTTT.